The subject of this entry is one T cell receptor beta chain. The antigen is unknown. By 5'RACE template switching, TCR cDNA was produced, with a universal primer site and UMIs added in the process. A single record per CDR3 protein comes from TCRdb applying MiXCR to the 5' RACE reads. Here the sample spans approximately 300,000 distinct CDR3 sequences, around 6.8% being singletons. Per the germline V gene, CDR1 is DFQATT and CDR2 is SNEGSKA (reference sequence). V lost 2 bases to trimming and J lost 2 bases, with 6 bases between them. The CDR3 spans 13 residues. These data belong to a study of T cells after yellow fever vaccination. Whole-study results and caveats: FACS-sorted repertoires could harbor abundant contaminating bulk-population clonotypes. Reappearing after the booster were most of the clones from primary vaccination (about 95% CD4, approximately 85% CD8).

The TCR was taken from a man aged 18 to 30 who received the YFV17D yellow fever vaccine. The rearrangement uses TRBV20-1 and TRBJ2-2; the D is unclear. Here the sequenced sample was PBMCs, taken roughly 47 days after the first yellow fever vaccination. The CDR3 coding sequence is TGCAGTGCTAGACAGGTCAACACCGGGGAGCTGTTTTTT. It codes for CSARQVNTGELFF.